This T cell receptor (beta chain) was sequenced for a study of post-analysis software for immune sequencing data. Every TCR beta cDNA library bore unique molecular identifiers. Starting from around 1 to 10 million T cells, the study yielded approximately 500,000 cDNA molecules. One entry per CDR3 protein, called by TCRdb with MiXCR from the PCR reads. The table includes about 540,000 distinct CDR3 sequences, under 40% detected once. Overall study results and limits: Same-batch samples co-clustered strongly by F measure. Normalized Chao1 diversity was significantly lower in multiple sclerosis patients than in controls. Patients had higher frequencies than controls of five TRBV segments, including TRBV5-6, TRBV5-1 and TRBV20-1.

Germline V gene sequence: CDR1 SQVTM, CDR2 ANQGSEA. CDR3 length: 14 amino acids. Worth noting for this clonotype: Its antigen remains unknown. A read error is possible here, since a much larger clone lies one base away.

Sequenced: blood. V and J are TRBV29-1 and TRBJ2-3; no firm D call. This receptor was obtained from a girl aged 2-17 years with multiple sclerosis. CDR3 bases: TGCAGCGTCTACCAAGAAGGGCGCACAGATGCGCAGTATTTT. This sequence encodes CSVYQEGRTDAQYF.